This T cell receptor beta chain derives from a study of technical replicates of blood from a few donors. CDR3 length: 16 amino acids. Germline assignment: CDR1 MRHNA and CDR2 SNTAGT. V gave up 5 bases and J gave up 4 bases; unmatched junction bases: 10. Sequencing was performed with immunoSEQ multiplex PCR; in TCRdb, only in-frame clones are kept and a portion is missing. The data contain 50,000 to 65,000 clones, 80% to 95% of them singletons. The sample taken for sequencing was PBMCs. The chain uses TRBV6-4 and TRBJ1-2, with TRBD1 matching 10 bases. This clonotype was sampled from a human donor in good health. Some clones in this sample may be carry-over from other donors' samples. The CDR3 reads CASSPGQGIGGYGYTF. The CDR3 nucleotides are TGTGCCAGCAGTCCGGGACAGGGGATTGGCGGCTATGGCTACACCTTC.